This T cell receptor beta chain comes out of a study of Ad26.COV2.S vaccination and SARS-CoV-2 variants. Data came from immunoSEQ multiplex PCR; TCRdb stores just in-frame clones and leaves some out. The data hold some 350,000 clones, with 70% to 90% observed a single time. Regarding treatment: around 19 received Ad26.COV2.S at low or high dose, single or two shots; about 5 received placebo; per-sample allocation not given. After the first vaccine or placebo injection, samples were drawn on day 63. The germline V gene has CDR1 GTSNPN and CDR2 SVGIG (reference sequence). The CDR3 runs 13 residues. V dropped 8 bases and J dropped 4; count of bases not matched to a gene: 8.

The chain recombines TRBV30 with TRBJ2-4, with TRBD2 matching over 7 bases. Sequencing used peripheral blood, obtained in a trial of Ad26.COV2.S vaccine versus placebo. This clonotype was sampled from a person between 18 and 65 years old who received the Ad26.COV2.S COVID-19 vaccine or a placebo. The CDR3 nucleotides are TGTGCCCGGGGGGACGGCGTGAAAAACATTCAGTACTTC. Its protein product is CARGDGVKNIQYF. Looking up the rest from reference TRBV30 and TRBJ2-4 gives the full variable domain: SQTIHQWPATLVQPVGSPLSLECTVEGTSNPNLYWYRQAAGRGLQLLFYSVGIGQISSEVPQNLSASRPQDRQFILSSKKLLLSDSGFYLCARGDGVKNIQYFGAGTRLSVL.